One sample yielded the 10 T cell receptor beta chains listed below, sequenced in a study of blood T cells in healthy people across ages. Next came a second PCR, run for roughly 6 to 11 cycles, which used a sample-barcoded 5' primer along with a J-beta primer mix. Using its own MiXCR run on the 5' RACE reads, TCRdb lists one record per CDR3 protein. Of 630,000 or so distinct CDR3 sequences detected, around 31% appear once; the ten largest clones hold 15% to 17%. The sample comprised blood. Receptors were obtained from a woman older than 75 in good health.

The V gene is TRBV12-3 or TRBV12-4, the J gene TRBJ2-7; possible D gene TRBD2, 6 bases. This CDR3 has 14 residues. Between the trimmed V and J ends, which lost 1 base and 5 bases, there was a span of 12 bases. The CDR3 here is CASSLVRGYDEQYF. For the CDR3, the DNA is TGTGCCAGCAGTTTAGTCCGGGGGTACGACGAGCAGTACTTC.

This clonotype has a count of ten or more. J is TRBJ2-7 and V is TRBV6-5; D perhaps matches TRBD1 (5 bases). V shed 6 bases and J shed 2 bases, with 11 bases lying between them. The germline V gene has CDR1 MNHEY and CDR2 SVGAGI. CDR3 length: 13 residues. The DNA of the CDR3 is TGTGCCAGCAGACGACAGTCTACCTACGAGCAGTACTTC. Its translation is CASRRQSTYEQYF.

This clonotype was picked up a small number of times. The rearrangement links TRBV5-1 to TRBJ2-1; D perhaps matches TRBD2 (6 bases). The V gene lost 1 base and the J gene lost 4 bases, with 18 bases spanning the gap. Germline CDR1 and CDR2: SGHRS and YFSETQ. This CDR3 contains 17 residues. The CDR3 reads CASSLRPGGRKYNEQFF. CDR3 DNA sequence: TGCGCCAGCAGCTTGCGGCCCGGAGGGAGGAAGTACAATGAGCAGTTCTTC. The whole variable domain, remainder taken from reference TRBV5-1 and TRBJ2-1, is KAGVTQTPRYLIKTRGQQVTLSCSPISGHRSVSWYQQTPGQGLQFLFEYFSETQRNKGNFPGRFSGRQFSNSRSEMNVSTLELGDSALYLCASSLRPGGRKYNEQFFGPGTRLTVL.

This clonotype was picked up many times. The genes are TRBV5-1 and TRBJ1-2, with 7 bases matching TRBD1. The V gene's germline CDR1 is SGHRS and CDR2 YFSETQ. Trimming cost V 4 bases and J 0 bases; bases outside gene matches: 9. The CDR3 has 16 residues. The CDR3: CASSPDRRGPNYGYTF. The CDR3 region has the DNA TGCGCCAGCAGCCCGGACAGGAGGGGGCCTAACTATGGCTACACCTTC.

The chain has TRBV5-4 and TRBJ1-6; 7 bases fit TRBD1. Germline V CDR1 and CDR2: SGHNT, YYREEE (reference sequence). The J segment lost 5 bases and the V segment lost 7 bases, leaving 9 bases of the junction unmatched. This CDR3 has 15 amino acids. DNA for the CDR3: TGTGCCAGCGCAGTGCAGGGGGGGAATAATTCACCCCTCCACTTT. Its protein is CASAVQGGNNSPLHF.

This clonotype showed up many times. The chain is built from TRBV5-1 and TRBJ2-5; 8 nucleotides align to TRBD2. This CDR3 is built from 16 residues. V dropped 0 bases and J dropped 2; count of bases not matched to a gene: 6. From germline, CDR1 is SGHRS and CDR2 YFSETQ. The CDR3 region is CASSLDTAGAQETQYF. CDR3 nucleotide sequence: TGCGCCAGCAGCTTGGATACAGCGGGGGCGCAAGAGACCCAGTACTTC.

At least ten counts were recorded for this clonotype. V gene TRBV6-2 or TRBV6-3 combines with J gene TRBJ2-3; 10 bases agree with TRBD1. Germline loops: CDR1 MNHEY, CDR2 SVGEGT. The CDR3 length is 14 residues. V was clipped by 10 bases and J by 4 bases; unmatched bases: 8. The CDR3 loop reads CATTTGGIADTQYF. Written as DNA, the CDR3 is TGTGCCACCACGACAGGGGGCATCGCAGATACGCAGTATTTT.

This clonotype has just a few counts. The J gene is TRBJ1-5, the V gene TRBV2; D not certain. The CDR3 covers 15 residues. Between the trimmed V and J ends, which lost 6 bases and 0 bases, there was a span of 12 bases. Germline values: CDR1 SNHLY, CDR2 FYNNEI. For the CDR3, the DNA is TGTGCCAGCAGCAGAGAGCAGACTAGCAATCAGCCCCAGCATTTT. This gives the protein CASSREQTSNQPQHF.

This rearrangement joins TRBV7-2 to TRBJ1-5; no clear D gene. CDR3 length: 13 amino acids. The ends were cut back, 5 bases at V and 5 bases at J, with 10 bases in the middle. Germline V gene lookup returns CDR1 SGHTA and CDR2 FQGNSA. In DNA form, the CDR3 reads TGTGCCAGCAGCCCCCTGAGGGATCAGCCCCAGCATTTT. It codes for CASSPLRDQPQHF.

At least ten counts were recorded for this clonotype. This chain joins TRBV20-1 and TRBJ1-2; D is perhaps TRBD1 (5 bases). The CDR3 extends over 14 amino acids. V was cut by 0 bases and J by 8 bases, with 16 bases left in between. Germline V gives CDR1 DFQATT, CDR2 SNEGSKA (reference sequence). The CDR3 coding sequence is TGCAGTGCTAGAGATGACAGCAGTTTGGAGGGCTACACCTTC. Protein product: CSARDDSSLEGYTF.